This T cell receptor (beta chain) originates from a study of blood T cell repertoires in COVID-19. CDR1 is SNHLY and CDR2 is FYNNEI in the germline V gene. The J segment lost 2 bases and the V segment lost 6 bases, leaving 4 bases of the junction unmatched. This CDR3 has 14 amino acids. Method: immunoSEQ multiplex PCR; TCRdb's copy keeps in-frame clones and lacks some. The sample has fewer than 300,000 clones; 90% are singletons. The source of this sequence is a woman younger than 45 who had recovered from COVID-19. The source material was PBMCs or T cells enriched from blood (not recorded which). The chain combines TRBV2 with TRBJ2-7; 10 bases match TRBD2. Here the CDR3 DNA reads TGTGCCAGCAGCGGGACTAGCGTTGCCTACGAGCAGTACTTC. This codes for CASSGTSVAYEQYF.